This entry lists 27 T cell receptor beta chains sequenced from one sample in a study of blood T cell repertoires in COVID-19. TCRdb's table, derived via immunoSEQ multiplex PCR, lists solely in-frame clones and lacks some. There are 250,000 to 300,000 clones in the sample; approximately 91% occur only once, and approximately 1% lies in the top ten. Sequenced material: PBMCs or T cells enriched from blood (not recorded which). The origin of the receptors is a woman aged 30 to 39 who had recovered from COVID-19.

Only one count was recorded for this clone. The chain carries TRBV30 and TRBJ2-7, with 8 bases lining up with TRBD1. Germline V gene data show CDR1 as GTSNPN and CDR2 as SVGIG (reference sequence). J gave up 5 bases and V 5 bases, and 5 bases lay outside the gene matches. The length of the CDR3 is 12 residues. As DNA, the CDR3 is TGTGCCTGGGGACAGGGATTCCACGAGCAGTACTTC. Protein sequence: CAWGQGFHEQYF.

This chain uses TRBV29-1 with TRBJ2-1, with TRBD2 identical over 14 bases. Looked up from germline, CDR1 is SQVTM and CDR2 is ANQGSEA. The CDR3 spans 14 residues. With V trimmed by 7 bases and J by 9 bases, 8 bases remained unmatched. CDR3 amino acids: CSATRLAGGGEQFF. DNA for the CDR3: TGCAGCGCCACACGACTAGCGGGGGGGGGTGAGCAGTTCTTC.

The chain combines TRBV19 with TRBJ2-1; TRBD2 matches at 8 bases. J lost 6 bases, V lost 2 bases, and 9 bases had no gene match. Germline loops: CDR1 LNHDA, CDR2 SQIVND (reference sequence). The CDR3 loop spans 16 amino acids. DNA of the CDR3: TGTGCCAGTAGTATATCGCCCGGGCGGGGGGCCAATGAGCAGTTCTTC. It is translated as CASSISPGRGANEQFF.

The chain recombines TRBV19 with TRBJ2-5, with TRBD1 identical over 8 bases. Germline loops: CDR1 LNHDA, CDR2 SQIVND (reference sequence). V dropped 5 bases and J dropped 4; count of bases not matched to a gene: 6. The CDR3 has 14 amino acids. The CDR3 loop is CASSPDTGGETQYF. The CDR3 coding sequence is TGTGCCAGTAGTCCGGATACAGGGGGAGAGACCCAGTACTTC.

The genes are TRBV27 and TRBJ2-2; TRBD1 matches 7 bases. Trimming cost V 1 base and J 6 bases; bases outside gene matches: 8. CDR3 length: 16 amino acids. The V gene's germline CDR1 is MNHEY and CDR2 SMNVEV (reference sequence). The CDR3 bases are TGTGCCAGCAGTTTATGGGCCACACAGGGGTCCGGGGAGCTGTTTTTT. Translated, it gives CASSLWATQGSGELFF.

V usage is TRBV2 and J usage is TRBJ2-5, with 8 bases matching TRBD1. CDR3 size: 16 residues. Germline CDR1 reads SNHLY; CDR2 reads FYNNEI. V trimming: 1 base; J trimming: 7 bases; junction bases outside the gene matches: 11. CDR3 DNA sequence: TGTGCCAGCAGTGAAGAAAGGGGGGACAGGTACGGGACCCAGTACTTC. Its translation: CASSEERGDRYGTQYF.

The chain carries TRBV3-1 (or the pseudogene TRBV3-2) and TRBJ1-2, with D hard to call. V was pared by 3 bases and J by 1 base, with 12 bases between. The V gene's germline CDR1 is LGHDT and CDR2 YNNKEL (reference sequence). The CDR3 covers 15 residues. For the CDR3, the DNA is TGTGCCAGCAGCCAGCCCGGGATACTTAACTATGGCTACACCTTC. It yields the protein CASSQPGILNYGYTF.

CDR3 DNA sequence: TGTGCCAGCTCGGCCGCCGGAGGCCGCTACACCTTC. The encoded protein is CASSAAGGRYTF. The rearrangement joins TRBV18 to TRBJ1-2; the D is unclear. CDR3 length: 12 residues. Trimming removed 6 bases from V and 9 bases from J, with 14 bases in between. The V gene's germline CDR1 is KGHSH and CDR2 LQKENI.

V usage is TRBV4-3 and J usage is TRBJ1-1; D gene uncertain. The CDR3 runs 16 residues. Trimming took 1 base from V and 4 from J, leaving 16 bases between them. In germline, CDR1 is LGHNA, CDR2 YSLEER. This CDR3 is CASSQVGYEEGTEAFF. The CDR3 DNA sequence: TGCGCCAGCAGCCAAGTGGGCTACGAGGAGGGCACTGAAGCTTTCTTT.

This clone has a handful of counts. The V and J genes are TRBV5-1 and TRBJ1-2; 12 nucleotides agree with TRBD1. The V gene's germline CDR1 is SGHRS and CDR2 YFSETQ. This CDR3 has 15 amino acids. With V trimmed by 4 bases and J by 3 bases, 4 bases remained unmatched. The CDR3 here is CASSPGTGGDYGYTF. The CDR3 DNA reads TGCGCCAGCAGCCCCGGGACAGGGGGCGACTATGGCTACACCTTC.

This sequence joins TRBV2 and TRBJ2-3, with TRBD1 matching 7 bases. Germline V gives CDR1 SNHLY, CDR2 FYNNEI. V was pared by 3 bases and J by 0 bases, with 3 bases of the junction left unmatched. The CDR3 extends over 15 amino acids. The CDR3 sequence is CASSDGRGSTDTQYF. CDR3 coding DNA: TGTGCCAGCAGTGACGGCAGGGGGAGCACAGATACGCAGTATTTT. The whole variable domain, remainder taken from reference TRBV2 and TRBJ2-3, is EPEVTQTPSHQVTQMGQEVILRCVPISNHLYFYWYRQILGQKVEFLVSFYNNEISEKSEIFDDQFSVERPDGSNFTLKIRSTKLEDSAMYFCASSDGRGSTDTQYFGPGTRLTVL.

J is TRBJ1-1 and V is TRBV5-4; D is perhaps TRBD1 (5 bases). Germline V lookup: CDR1 SGHNT, CDR2 YYREEE (reference sequence). CDR3 length equals 14 residues. V shed 3 bases and J shed 0 bases, with 9 bases lying between them. CDR3 sequence: CASSWGDLNTEAFF. The CDR3 DNA sequence: TGTGCCAGCAGCTGGGGGGACCTGAACACTGAAGCTTTCTTT.

The chain combines TRBV6-6 with TRBJ2-7, with D maybe TRBD2 (6 bases). V shed 7 bases and J shed 2 bases, with 15 bases lying between them. The length of the CDR3 is 14 residues. Germline V gene sequence: CDR1 MNHNY, CDR2 SVGAGI (reference sequence). This CDR3 reads CASNPGLLAYEQYF. DNA for the CDR3: TGTGCCAGCAATCCGGGACTGCTAGCCTACGAGCAGTACTTC.

The J gene is TRBJ2-7, the V gene TRBV5-1; D is possibly TRBD1 (5 bases). V was cut by 0 bases and J by 2 bases, with 15 bases left in between. There are 16 residues in the CDR3. The germline gives CDR1 SGHRS, CDR2 YFSETQ. The CDR3 protein is CASSLDSGISAYEQYF. The CDR3 region has the DNA TGCGCCAGCAGCTTGGACTCAGGGATTTCGGCCTACGAGCAGTACTTC.

The CDR3: CAVRSSYEQYF. Written as DNA, the CDR3 is TGTGCCGTCAGAAGCTCCTACGAGCAGTACTTC. V gene TRBV27 combines with J gene TRBJ2-7; the D is unclear. The CDR3 loop spans 11 amino acids. V was pared by 11 bases and J by 0 bases, with 8 bases between. Looked up from germline, CDR1 is MNHEY and CDR2 is SMNVEV (reference sequence).

This clone was detected once. This chain connects TRBV2 to TRBJ1-1; TRBD1 is a possible D gene (6 bases). Germline V CDR1 and CDR2: SNHLY, FYNNEI. The CDR3 is 13 amino acids. The CDR3 sequence: CATGQWQNTEAFF. The CDR3 DNA follows: TGTGCTACCGGACAGTGGCAGAACACTGAAGCTTTCTTT.

V gene TRBV2 combines with J gene TRBJ1-2; no clear D gene. The CDR3 is made up of 12 amino acids. V was pared by 3 bases and J by 2 bases, with 4 bases between. Per germline, CDR1 SNHLY and CDR2 FYNNEI. Here the CDR3 DNA reads TGTGCCAGCAGTGAGTCGAACTATGGCTACACCTTC. Amino acids: CASSESNYGYTF.

V gene TRBV7-2 combines with J gene TRBJ1-4; D remains unclear. Trimming pared 1 base from V and 8 bases from J, leaving 11 bases between. CDR1 and CDR2 from the germline V gene are SGHTA and FQGNSA. The CDR3 totals 14 residues. The CDR3 sequence is CASSLDGLREKLFF. The CDR3, as DNA: TGTGCCAGCAGCTTAGATGGACTTAGGGAAAAACTGTTTTTT.

J is TRBJ2-3 and V is TRBV9; 10 bases are shared with TRBD2. CDR3 size: 17 residues. V was clipped by 0 bases and J by 4 bases; unmatched bases: 8. Germline V lookup: CDR1 SGDLS, CDR2 YYNGEE. The DNA of the CDR3 is TGTGCCAGCAGCGTAGATATACTAGCGGGATGGGCAGATACGCAGTATTTT. It specifies CASSVDILAGWADTQYF.

The J gene is TRBJ2-1, the V gene TRBV18; TRBD2 matches 9 bases. The V gene end was trimmed by 3 bases and the J gene end by 1 base; junction bases not matched to a gene: 7. This CDR3 spans 17 amino acids. The germline V gene encodes CDR1 KGHSH and CDR2 LQKENI. CDR3 DNA sequence: TGTGCCAGCTCACCTGAAGCGGGGGGTAGGTCCTACAATGAGCAGTTCTTC. This codes for CASSPEAGGRSYNEQFF.

The chain links TRBV27 to TRBJ2-7; D may be TRBD1 (5 bases). Germline CDR1 and CDR2: MNHEY and SMNVEV (reference sequence). The V and J ends lost 1 base and 2 bases respectively, with 18 bases between them. CDR3 length: 17 amino acids. The chain's CDR3 is CASSLFGFRETAYEQYF. CDR3 nucleotides: TGTGCCAGCAGTTTATTCGGGTTTCGTGAGACAGCCTACGAGCAGTACTTC.

The rearrangement uses TRBV5-5 and TRBJ2-3, with 8 bases identical to TRBD1. After removal of 3 bases from V and 1 base from J, the junction contained 1 base not matched to a gene. CDR1 is SGHKS, CDR2 YYEKEE, per germline (reference sequence). The CDR3 sequence is 14 residues long. In DNA form, the CDR3 reads TGTGCCAGCAGCTCGGACAGGGGCACAGATACGCAGTATTTT. Protein: CASSSDRGTDTQYF.

V gene TRBV30 combines with J gene TRBJ2-1; 7 nucleotides align to TRBD2. J gave up 7 bases and V 2 bases, and 17 bases lay outside the gene matches. The germline V gene encodes CDR1 GTSNPN and CDR2 SVGIG (reference sequence). The CDR3 is 17 residues long. CDR3 in amino acids: CAWSPTLRDYLGNEQFF. The CDR3 bases are TGTGCCTGGAGTCCCACCCTCCGGGACTACTTGGGGAATGAGCAGTTCTTC. Together with reference TRBV30 and TRBJ2-1, the CDR3 gives the full variable domain: SQTIHQWPATLVQPVGSPLSLECTVEGTSNPNLYWYRQAAGRGLQLLFYSVGIGQISSEVPQNLSASRPQDRQFILSSKKLLLSDSGFYLCAWSPTLRDYLGNEQFFGPGTRLTVL.

In nucleotides, the CDR3 is TGTGCCAGCTCACCACTGGTTCTAGCGGGAGCTCGCGAGCAGTTCTTC. It codes for CASSPLVLAGAREQFF. The genes are TRBV18 and TRBJ2-1; 10 bases map to TRBD2. CDR3 size: 16 residues. V was clipped by 1 base and J by 10 bases; unmatched bases: 10. Germline V gene sequence: CDR1 KGHSH, CDR2 LQKENI. The complete variable domain, with remaining parts taken from reference TRBV18 and TRBJ2-1, reads NAGVMQNPRHLVRRRGQEARLRCSPMKGHSHVYWYRQLPEEGLKFMVYLQKENIIDESGMPKERFSAEFPKEGPSILRIQQVVRGDSAAYFCASSPLVLAGAREQFFGPGTRLTVL.

The V call is TRBV10-3, the J call TRBJ2-3; 7 bases agree with TRBD2. The CDR3 loop spans 16 amino acids. The germline V gene has CDR1 ENHRY and CDR2 SYGVKD. The V segment lost 5 bases and the J segment 1 base; nucleotides outside the gene matches: 9. DNA for the CDR3: TGTGCCATCAGTCTGGGCGGGAGCCTTGGCACAGATACGCAGTATTTT. Its protein product is CAISLGGSLGTDTQYF.

This clone has only one observation. The chain has TRBV5-4 and TRBJ1-2; D gene ambiguous. The CDR3 is made up of 13 amino acids. Germline V gene sequence: CDR1 SGHNT, CDR2 YYREEE (reference sequence). Between the trimmed V and J ends, which lost 1 base and 4 bases, there was a span of 8 bases. The CDR3 nucleotides are TGTGCCAGCAGCTTGAGCGGTTTCTATGGCTACACCTTC. It specifies CASSLSGFYGYTF.

The V call is TRBV18, the J call TRBJ2-5, with a tentative D call TRBD1 (6 bases). V lost 3 bases and J 5 bases, leaving 13 bases between the germline ends. In germline, CDR1 is KGHSH, CDR2 LQKENI. This CDR3 region has 14 residues. The CDR3 loop reads CASSPNRVGETQYF. The CDR3 DNA follows: TGTGCCAGCTCACCGAACAGGGTGGGGGAGACCCAGTACTTC.